The 24 T cell receptor beta chains presented below share a single source sample, sequenced in a study of CD8 T cells in ankylosing spondylitis. MiXCR was run by TCRdb on the 5' RACE reads, yielding one entry per CDR3 protein. The profile covers some 700,000 distinct CDR3 sequences, with around 17% appearing a single time and around 20% taken by the ten largest. No cognate antigen is known for these TCRs. Study-wide results and limits: Characteristic of ankylosing spondylitis blood, it appeared, was a TCR beta motif comprising several highly homologous variants.

Sequencing was performed on blood, either unsorted or a sorted T cell fraction (not recorded which). Receptors originate from a male donor with ankylosing spondylitis.

This clonotype was detected only a few times. The chain links TRBV11-2 to TRBJ1-6, with a tentative D call TRBD1 (5 bases). The CDR3 spans 18 residues. Trimming took off 2 bases at V and 0 bases at J, with 14 bases between the two ends. CDR1 is SGHAT, CDR2 FQNNGV, per germline. This CDR3 is CASSLIRGGDSYNSPLHF. DNA of the CDR3: TGTGCCAGCAGCTTAATTCGGGGGGGAGACTCCTATAATTCACCCCTCCACTTT. The variable domain in full, with the rest retrieved from reference TRBV11-2 and TRBJ1-6, is EAGVAQSPRYKIIEKRQSVAFWCNPISGHATLYWYQQILGQGPKLLIQFQNNGVVDDSQLPKDRFSAERLKGVDSTLKIQPAKLEDSAVYLCASSLIRGGDSYNSPLHFGNGTRLTVT.

This clonotype turned up a few times. The V call is TRBV15, the J call TRBJ2-2; D gene ambiguous. There are 14 residues in the CDR3. V was shortened by 4 bases and J by 4 bases, with 10 bases between the two germline ends. Germline V gives CDR1 LNHNV, CDR2 YYDKDF (reference sequence). CDR3 loop: CATSISATTGELFF. In DNA, the CDR3 is TGTGCCACCAGCATTTCGGCCACCACCGGGGAGCTGTTTTTT.

This clonotype was observed a few times. The chain links TRBV12-5 to TRBJ2-3; no reliable D call. Per germline, CDR1 LGHNT and CDR2 FRNRAP. The CDR3 extends over 13 amino acids. V was trimmed by 0 bases and J by 1 base, leaving 2 bases between them. The CDR3 loop reads CASGLVRTDTQYF. CDR3 DNA: TGTGCTAGTGGTTTGGTACGCACAGATACGCAGTATTTT.

This clonotype was counted a few times. The chain joins TRBV3-1 to TRBJ2-5, with D unclear. CDR3 size: 15 residues. V was clipped by 1 base and J by 4 bases, with 13 bases between them. Germline V lookup: CDR1 LGHDT, CDR2 YNNKEL (reference sequence). CDR3 coding DNA: TGTGCCAGCAGCCAAGTCTTTGATCCAACAGAGACCCAGTACTTC. As protein: CASSQVFDPTETQYF.

This rearrangement joins TRBV11-2 to TRBJ2-1; D not certain. This CDR3 has 15 amino acids. Between the trimmed V and J ends, which lost 5 bases and 0 bases, there was a span of 11 bases. CDR1 and CDR2 from the germline V gene are SGHAT and FQNNGV. DNA of the CDR3: TGTGCCAGCAGCCTTTCACCGCGCTCCTACAATGAGCAGTTCTTC. It translates to CASSLSPRSYNEQFF.

This clonotype has just a few counts. The chain combines TRBV28 with TRBJ2-3; D unresolved. V lost 5 bases and J 2 bases, leaving 8 bases between the germline ends. Germline assignment: CDR1 MDHEN and CDR2 SYDVKM. This CDR3 contains 13 residues. DNA of the CDR3: TGTGCCAGCAGTCGGGCCAACACAGATACGCAGTATTTT. Its translation is CASSRANTDTQYF.

J is TRBJ2-1 and V is TRBV21-1; the D call in the table, TRBD2, was not verified against the DNA. TRBV21-1 is shown as a pseudogene. The CDR3 extends over 18 amino acids. This CDR3 is CASSKGRLAEKSYNEQFF. The CDR3, as DNA: TGTGCCAGCAGCAAAGGGAGACTAGCGGAAAAGTCCTACAATGAGCAGTTCTTC.

V is TRBV4-2 and J is TRBJ2-3; TRBD2 is a possible D gene (5 bases). The CDR3 has 18 residues. V shed 4 bases and J shed 0 bases, with 20 bases lying between them. In germline, CDR1 is LGHNA, CDR2 YNFKEQ. The CDR3 loop reads CASSPRRGTEGSTDTQYF. CDR3 DNA: TGTGCCAGCAGCCCACGACGGGGAACGGAAGGGAGCACAGATACGCAGTATTTT.

This clonotype was counted at least ten times. The gene calls are TRBV29-1 and TRBJ1-2; no clear D. In germline, CDR1 is SQVTM, CDR2 ANQGSEA. Trimming took 2 bases from V and 5 from J, leaving 18 bases between them. This CDR3 comprises 15 residues. For the CDR3, the DNA is TGCAGCGTTGAAAGGGCGGAGTCTTACTCTTATGGCTACACCTTC. As protein: CSVERAESYSYGYTF.

The V and J genes are TRBV13 and TRBJ2-6; 7 bases align to TRBD1. CDR1 is PRHDT and CDR2 is FYEKMQ in the germline V gene (reference sequence). The CDR3 contains 14 residues. V shed 5 bases, J shed 5 bases, and the junction held 3 bases outside the gene matches. CDR3 DNA: TGTGCCAGCAGCGGGGACAGCTGGGCCAACGTCCTGACTTTC. It translates to CASSGDSWANVLTF. The entire variable domain, with the rest obtained from reference TRBV13 and TRBJ2-6, is as follows: AAGVIQSPRHLIKEKRETATLKCYPIPRHDTVYWYQQGPGQDPQFLISFYEKMQSDKGSIPDRFSAQQFSDYHSELNMSSLELGDSALYFCASSGDSWANVLTFGAGSRLTVL.

This clonotype came up once. Here the CDR3 omits its conserved ending phenylalanine or tryptophan, so a read error is the likely source. The V gene is TRBV2, the J gene TRBJ2-1, with D perhaps TRBD1 or TRBD2 (5 bases each). The CDR3 length is 15 residues. Germline CDR1 SNHLY, CDR2 FYNNEI. V lost 4 bases and J 7 bases, leaving 17 bases between the germline ends. The CDR3 sequence is CASSVEGSRGNEQFS. The DNA of the CDR3 is TGTGCCAGCAGTGTTGAGGGGAGTAGGGGAAATGAGCAGTTCTCC.

The table lists this clonotype with many counts. The chain recombines TRBV12-3 or TRBV12-4 with TRBJ1-3, with 8 bases that match TRBD1. The junction had 14 bases not matched to a gene; V was cut back by 10 bases and J by 0 bases. The CDR3 consists of 17 residues. The chain's CDR3 is CAITEQGAPYSGNTIYF. The CDR3 nucleotides read TGTGCCATCACGGAGCAGGGGGCTCCCTACTCTGGAAACACCATATATTTT.

This clonotype was detected a few times. This sequence joins TRBV28 and TRBJ1-6; 7 nucleotides agree with TRBD1. The CDR3 is 12 residues long. With 6 bases clipped from V and 10 bases from J, the junction kept 3 bases outside the gene matches. Germline CDR1 MDHEN, CDR2 SYDVKM. The CDR3 region has the DNA TGTGCCAGCAGAGACAGGGACTCACCCCTCCACTTT. As protein: CASRDRDSPLHF.

V is TRBV20-1 and J is TRBJ2-5; no clear D. The CDR3 is 13 residues long. V shed 5 bases and J shed 0 bases, with 10 bases lying between them. Germline loops: CDR1 DFQATT, CDR2 SNEGSKA (reference sequence). CDR3 amino acids: CSASHPYQETQYF. The CDR3 DNA reads TGCAGTGCTTCACACCCGTACCAAGAGACCCAGTACTTC.

This clonotype was counted a few times. The chain joins TRBV25-1 to TRBJ2-1; D might be TRBD2 (5 bases). V was trimmed by 3 bases and J by 1 base, leaving 13 bases between them. From germline, CDR1 is MGHDK and CDR2 SYGVNS. This CDR3 spans 16 amino acids. CDR3 DNA sequence: TGTGCCAGCAGTGACAGTGGCGGGCCGTCCTACAATGAGCAGTTCTTC. Protein: CASSDSGGPSYNEQFF.

The chain combines TRBV5-8 with TRBJ2-3, with D tentatively TRBD1 (6 bases). V was cut by 0 bases and J by 3 bases, with 11 bases left in between. The CDR3 sequence is 15 residues long. From germline, CDR1 is SGHTS and CDR2 YDEGEE. The CDR3 DNA sequence: TGTGCCAGCAGCTTGGCCCAGGGGTGGACAGATACGCAGTATTTT. Amino acids: CASSLAQGWTDTQYF. Combining the CDR3 with reference TRBV5-8 and TRBJ2-3 gives the whole variable domain EAGVTQSPTHLIKTRGQQATLRCSPISGHTSVYWYQQALGLGLQFLLWYDEGEERNRGNFPPRFSGRQFPNYSSELNVNALELEDSALYLCASSLAQGWTDTQYFGPGTRLTVL.

The chain carries TRBV7-2 and TRBJ2-1; possibly TRBD1 for D (6 bases). Germline V lookup: CDR1 SGHTA, CDR2 FQGNSA. V lost 5 bases and J 3 bases, leaving 11 bases between the germline ends. The CDR3 runs 14 residues. DNA for the CDR3: TGTGCCAGCAGCCGACAGGCCCTCTACAATGAGCAGTTCTTC. Protein product: CASSRQALYNEQFF.

This clonotype occurred many times. The rearrangement uses TRBV29-1 and TRBJ2-1, with 10 bases identical to TRBD1. Trimming cost V 6 bases and J 6 bases; bases outside gene matches: 2. The CDR3 totals 12 residues. CDR1 SQVTM and CDR2 ANQGSEA come from the germline V gene. Here the CDR3 DNA reads TGCAGCGTAGGACAGGGGGGCAATGAGCAGTTCTTC. Amino acids: CSVGQGGNEQFF.

This clonotype was seen at least ten times. The rearrangement uses TRBV14 and TRBJ2-1, with 9 bases aligning to TRBD1. The trim removed 6 bases at V and 7 bases at J, leaving 10 bases unmatched. Per the germline V gene, CDR1 is SGHDN and CDR2 is FVKESK. This CDR3 is built from 15 residues. The CDR3 DNA sequence: TGTGCCAGCAGTCCGGCCGGGACAGGGTTTAATGAGCAGTTCTTC. Translated, it gives CASSPAGTGFNEQFF.

This clonotype has a handful of counts. The chain couples TRBV20-1 to TRBJ2-2; 7 nucleotides match TRBD1. The trim removed 4 bases at V and 5 bases at J, leaving 4 bases unmatched. CDR3 length equals 13 residues. Per the germline V gene, CDR1 is DFQATT and CDR2 is SNEGSKA (reference sequence). The CDR3 bases are TGCAGTGCTAAGGGGGCAGGAACCGGGGAGCTGTTTTTT. This encodes CSAKGAGTGELFF.

This clonotype was seen more than once but under ten times. This rearrangement joins TRBV6-2 or TRBV6-3 to TRBJ2-7; D could derive from TRBD1 or TRBD2 (5 bases each). V lost 6 bases and J 2 bases, leaving 14 bases between the germline ends. Germline V gene data show CDR1 as MNHEY and CDR2 as SVGEGT. The CDR3 covers 14 residues. CDR3 sequence reads: CASRNGTVTYEQYF. CDR3 nucleotide sequence: TGTGCCAGCAGAAATGGGACGGTTACCTACGAGCAGTACTTC.

This chain joins TRBV19 and TRBJ2-5; 7 positions agree with TRBD1. Germline assignment: CDR1 LNHDA and CDR2 SQIVND (reference sequence). The CDR3 is 14 amino acids. V dropped 6 bases and J dropped 5; count of bases not matched to a gene: 9. The CDR3 sequence: CASSRQGRRETQYF. CDR3 nucleotide sequence: TGTGCCAGTAGCAGACAGGGTCGGAGGGAGACCCAGTACTTC.

This clonotype was detected a few times. The genes are TRBV20-1 and TRBJ1-5; D unclear. This CDR3 comprises 16 residues. The germline V gene encodes CDR1 DFQATT and CDR2 SNEGSKA (reference sequence). V shed 0 bases and J shed 2 bases, with 14 bases lying between them. The CDR3 nucleotides read TGCAGTGCTAGAGATTCAGAGCGGGGTGGCAATCAGCCCCAGCATTTT. It codes for CSARDSERGGNQPQHF.

The chain carries TRBV29-1 and TRBJ2-1, with D possibly being TRBD2 (6 bases). The germline V gene has CDR1 SQVTM and CDR2 ANQGSEA. V lost 4 bases to trimming and J lost 0 bases, with 13 bases between them. The CDR3 is 15 amino acids. The CDR3 bases are TGCAGCGTTGTGGGAGGACGTAACTCCTACAATGAGCAGTTCTTC. It encodes CSVVGGRNSYNEQFF.